This TCR beta chain was sequenced during a study of blood T cell repertoires in COVID-19. Looking at the study overall: The analysed material was cDNA or gDNA that came from T cells, B-cell-depleted T cells, or PBMCs.

The authors' processing: Nucleated cell counts were estimated from reference gene primer amplification. TCRdb's copy holds only in-frame clones and misses some; the assay was immunoSEQ multiplex PCR. V, J and clone size are those of that table, while D and trimming were read from the DNA. The sample has a few hundred thousand clones; 84% are singletons. With 1 base clipped from V and 2 bases from J, the junction kept 7 bases outside the gene matches. Per the germline V gene, CDR1 is LGHDT and CDR2 is YNNKEL (reference sequence). The CDR3 consists of 18 residues. The source of this sequence is a human donor in a cohort sampled during active COVID-19. The V call is TRBV3-1 (or the pseudogene TRBV3-2), the J call TRBJ2-5; 13 positions match TRBD2. Source material: peripheral blood. For the CDR3, the DNA is TGTGCCAGCAGCCAAGGAGGACTAGCGGGAGCCAGACAAGAGACCCAGTACTTC. This translates into CASSQGGLAGARQETQYF.